This T cell receptor beta chain derives from a study of CD8 T cells in ankylosing spondylitis. Study findings and constraints: Certain motif variants had earlier been reported in reactive arthritis synovial fluid and blood. The study identified a TCR beta motif of several highly homologous variants that appeared characteristic of ankylosing spondylitis blood. Disease-associated clones were reportedly significantly overrepresented in matched ankylosing spondylitis synovial fluid.

The length of the CDR3 is 11 residues. The germline gives CDR1 MGHDK, CDR2 SYGVNS. Scientists made TCR beta libraries using quantitative 5'-RACE with molecular barcodes. TCRdb re-called the 5' RACE reads with MiXCR, one entry per CDR3 protein. The repertoire consists of 500,000 to 550,000 distinct CDR3 sequences, with roughly 13% occurring once and the leading ten covering almost 7%. Notes on this clonotype: What it binds is not known. A much more abundant neighbour one base away suggests this may be a read error.

Sequencing input: blood, either unsorted or a sorted T cell fraction (not recorded which). This clonotype was obtained from a male donor with ankylosing spondylitis. This sequence joins TRBV25-1 and TRBJ2-5; D remains unclear. CDR3 sequence reads: CASRWEKTQYF. The CDR3 nucleotides read TGCGCTAGTCGATGGGAAAAGACCCAGTACTTC.